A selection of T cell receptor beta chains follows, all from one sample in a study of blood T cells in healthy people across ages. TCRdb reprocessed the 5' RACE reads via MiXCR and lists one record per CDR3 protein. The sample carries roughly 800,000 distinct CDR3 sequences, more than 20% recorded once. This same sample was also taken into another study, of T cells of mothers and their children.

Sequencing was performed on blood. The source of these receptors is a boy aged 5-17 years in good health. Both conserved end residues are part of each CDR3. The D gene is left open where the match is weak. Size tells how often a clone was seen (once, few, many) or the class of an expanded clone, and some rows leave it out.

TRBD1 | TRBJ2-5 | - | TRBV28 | CASSLSTGGRRVTQYF | TGTGCCAGCAGTTTATCGACAGGGGGGAGACGAGTGACCCAGTACTTC
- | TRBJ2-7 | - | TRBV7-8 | CASSRTQGLSLLEQYF | TGTGCCAGCAGCAGAACACAGGGTCTCTCTCTCTTAGAGCAGTACTTC
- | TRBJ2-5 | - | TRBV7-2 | CGSSSGAEETQYF | TGTGGCAGCAGCTCCGGGGCGGAAGAGACCCAGTACTTC
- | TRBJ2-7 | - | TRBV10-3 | CAIREGGSYEQYF | TGTGCCATCAGAGAGGGGGGCTCCTACGAGCAGTACTTC
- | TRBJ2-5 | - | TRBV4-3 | CASSQDRWGRKTQYF | TGCGCCAGCAGCCAAGACCGCTGGGGGCGGAAGACCCAGTACTTC
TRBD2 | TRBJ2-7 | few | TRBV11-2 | CASSLDGEGYEQYF | TGTGCCAGCAGCTTAGATGGGGAGGGCTACGAGCAGTACTTC
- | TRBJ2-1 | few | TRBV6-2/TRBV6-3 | CASSYRGAGLSYNEQFF | TGTGCCAGCAGTTACCGCGGGGCGGGACTCTCCTACAATGAGCAGTTCTTC
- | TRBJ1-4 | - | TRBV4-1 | CASSQDQGILLPSTNEKLFF | TGCGCCAGCAGCCAAGATCAGGGGATCCTGCTGCCTTCAACTAATGAAAAACTGTTTTTT
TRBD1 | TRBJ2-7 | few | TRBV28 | CASSSTIRDRLYEQYF | TGTGCCAGCAGTTCCACAATCCGGGACAGGCTCTACGAGCAGTACTTC
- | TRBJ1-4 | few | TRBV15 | CATSRGEGGGEKLFF | TGTGCCACCAGCAGAGGGGAGGGAGGGGGTGAAAAACTGTTTTTT
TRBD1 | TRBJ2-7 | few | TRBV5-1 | CASRTSGDSSYEQYF | TGCGCCAGCCGCACTTCAGGGGACAGCTCCTACGAGCAGTACTTC
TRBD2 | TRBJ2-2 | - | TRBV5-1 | CASTLTGPSGMNTGELFF | TGCGCCAGTACTCTCACGGGACCTAGCGGGATGAACACCGGGGAGCTGTTTTTT
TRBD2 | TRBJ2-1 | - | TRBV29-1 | CSVEDSLAGVYNEQFF | TGCAGCGTTGAAGATAGCCTAGCGGGGGTCTACAATGAGCAGTTCTTC
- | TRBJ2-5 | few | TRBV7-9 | CASSLMAKSQETQYF | TGTGCCAGCAGCTTAATGGCGAAATCACAAGAGACCCAGTACTTC
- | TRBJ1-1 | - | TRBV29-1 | CSVEGVGTEAFF | TGCAGCGTTGAAGGGGTTGGCACTGAAGCTTTCTTT
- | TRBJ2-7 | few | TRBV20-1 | CSARDGPLRSYEQYF | TGCAGTGCTAGAGATGGCCCACTTCGCTCCTACGAGCAGTACTTC
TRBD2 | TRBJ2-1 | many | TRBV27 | CASSQLAGPYNEQFF | TGTGCCAGCAGCCAACTAGCGGGACCCTACAATGAGCAGTTCTTC
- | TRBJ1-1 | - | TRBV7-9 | CASSLAEVPNTEAFF | TGTGCCAGCAGCTTAGCGGAAGTACCAAACACTGAAGCTTTCTTT
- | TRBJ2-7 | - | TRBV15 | CATSRDSDAGTRRGEQYF | TGTGCCACCAGCAGAGATTCGGACGCGGGGACCCGTCGGGGCGAGCAGTACTTC
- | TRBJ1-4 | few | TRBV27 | CASSSMVSANEKLFF | TGTGCCAGCAGTTCTATGGTTTCGGCTAATGAAAAACTGTTTTTT
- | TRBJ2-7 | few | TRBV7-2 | CASNGLSGTYEQYF | TGTGCCAGCAACGGATTAAGCGGAACCTACGAGCAGTACTTC
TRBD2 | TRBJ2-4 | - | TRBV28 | CASSLRLAGNIQYF | TGTGCCAGCAGTTTAAGACTAGCAGGAAACATTCAGTACTTC
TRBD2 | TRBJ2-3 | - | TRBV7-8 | CASSSIAGGPDTDTQYF | TGTGCCAGCAGTTCTATAGCGGGGGGGCCTGACACAGATACGCAGTATTTT
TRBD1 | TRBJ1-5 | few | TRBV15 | CATSRDQGQGAFFNQPQHF | TGTGCCACCAGCAGAGATCAGGGACAGGGGGCTTTTTTCAATCAGCCCCAGCATTTT
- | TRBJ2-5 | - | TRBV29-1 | CSVGQGETQYF | TGCAGCGTTGGTCAGGGTGAGACCCAGTACTTC
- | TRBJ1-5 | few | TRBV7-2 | CASSPAPGQPQHF | TGTGCCAGCAGTCCCGCCCCGGGGCAGCCCCAGCATTTT
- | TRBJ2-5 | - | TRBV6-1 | CASLVEHQETQYF | TGTGCCAGCTTGGTGGAACACCAAGAGACCCAGTACTTC
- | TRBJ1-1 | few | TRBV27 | CASMRWANTEAFF | TGTGCCAGCATGCGTTGGGCGAACACTGAAGCTTTCTTT
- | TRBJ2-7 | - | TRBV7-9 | CAIGRGGSYEQYF | TGTGCCATTGGCAGAGGAGGCTCCTACGAGCAGTACTTC
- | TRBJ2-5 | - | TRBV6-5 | CASGTYNQETQYF | TGTGCCAGCGGTACATACAACCAAGAGACCCAGTACTTC
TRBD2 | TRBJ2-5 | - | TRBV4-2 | CASSSSGTSGEETQYF | TGTGCCAGCAGCTCATCTGGGACTAGCGGAGAAGAGACCCAGTACTTC
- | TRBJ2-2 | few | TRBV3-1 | CASSQGGATGELFF | TGTGCCAGCAGCCAAGGAGGGGCCACCGGGGAGCTGTTTTTT
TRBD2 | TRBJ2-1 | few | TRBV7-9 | CASSLVLAGVLNEQFF | TGTGCCAGCAGCTTAGTTTTAGCGGGGGTTCTAAATGAGCAGTTCTTC
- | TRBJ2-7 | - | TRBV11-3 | CASNPSGPAYEQYF | TGTGCCAGCAACCCCTCGGGTCCAGCCTACGAGCAGTACTTC
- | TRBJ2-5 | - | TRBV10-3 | CAINESGGVGETQYF | TGTGCCATCAATGAGTCCGGCGGAGTGGGGGAGACCCAGTACTTC
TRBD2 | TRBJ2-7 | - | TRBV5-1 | CASSSYRTSGGDAYEQYF | TGCGCCAGCAGCTCATATCGGACTAGCGGAGGGGATGCCTACGAGCAGTACTTC
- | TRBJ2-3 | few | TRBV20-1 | CSAKQGTGLLADTQYF | TGCAGTGCCAAACAAGGGACGGGACTCCTCGCAGATACGCAGTATTTT
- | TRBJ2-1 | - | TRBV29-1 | CSVVGGGTTYNEQFF | TGCAGCGTTGTTGGCGGAGGGACCACCTACAATGAGCAGTTCTTC
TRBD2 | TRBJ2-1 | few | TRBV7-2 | CASSFQAGSYNEQFF | TGTGCCAGCAGCTTTCAAGCGGGATCCTACAATGAGCAGTTCTTC
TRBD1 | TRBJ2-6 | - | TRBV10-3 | CAISEIRDRARGANVLTF | TGTGCCATCAGTGAGATACGGGACAGGGCCCGCGGGGCCAACGTCCTGACTTTC
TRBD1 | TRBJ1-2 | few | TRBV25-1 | CASSGQGLDGYTF | TGTGCCAGCTCCGGACAGGGGTTGGATGGCTACACCTTC
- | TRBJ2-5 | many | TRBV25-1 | CASSPPGTLGETQYF | TGTGCCAGCAGTCCGCCAGGGACCTTAGGAGAGACCCAGTACTTC
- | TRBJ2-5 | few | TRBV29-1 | CSVEKGAETQYF | TGCAGCGTTGAAAAAGGGGCAGAGACCCAGTACTTC
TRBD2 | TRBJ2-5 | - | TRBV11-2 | CASSWGTSGRQSKETQYF | TGTGCCAGCAGCTGGGGCACTAGCGGGAGGCAAAGCAAAGAGACCCAGTACTTC